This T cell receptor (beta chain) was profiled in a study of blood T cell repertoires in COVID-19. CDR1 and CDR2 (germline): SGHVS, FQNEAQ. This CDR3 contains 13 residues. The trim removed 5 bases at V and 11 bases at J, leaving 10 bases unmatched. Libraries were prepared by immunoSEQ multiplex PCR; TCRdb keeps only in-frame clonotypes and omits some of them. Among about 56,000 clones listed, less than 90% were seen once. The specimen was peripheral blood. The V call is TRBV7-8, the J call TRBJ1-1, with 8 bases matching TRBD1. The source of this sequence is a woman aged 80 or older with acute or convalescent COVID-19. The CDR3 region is CASSLDRGATAFF. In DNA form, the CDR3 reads TGTGCCAGCAGCCTCGACAGGGGTGCGACGGCTTTCTTT.